The T cell receptor (beta chain) under discussion was sequenced for a study of identifying expanded T cells in peripheral blood. TCRdb's table, derived via immunoSEQ multiplex PCR, lists solely in-frame clones and lacks some. The profile shows approximately 100,000 clones, approximately 91% of them singletons. The sequence was collected from a person between 18 and 75 years old in good health. Input material: blood.

In DNA, the CDR3 is TGTGCCAGTAGACAGGGTAACTATGGCTACACCTTC. Protein product: CASRQGNYGYTF. The rearrangement uses TRBV19 and TRBJ1-2, with D possibly being TRBD1 (6 bases). V lost 6 bases, J lost 1 base, and 6 bases lay in between. The CDR3 is 12 residues long. CDR1 is LNHDA and CDR2 is SQIVND in the germline V gene (reference sequence).